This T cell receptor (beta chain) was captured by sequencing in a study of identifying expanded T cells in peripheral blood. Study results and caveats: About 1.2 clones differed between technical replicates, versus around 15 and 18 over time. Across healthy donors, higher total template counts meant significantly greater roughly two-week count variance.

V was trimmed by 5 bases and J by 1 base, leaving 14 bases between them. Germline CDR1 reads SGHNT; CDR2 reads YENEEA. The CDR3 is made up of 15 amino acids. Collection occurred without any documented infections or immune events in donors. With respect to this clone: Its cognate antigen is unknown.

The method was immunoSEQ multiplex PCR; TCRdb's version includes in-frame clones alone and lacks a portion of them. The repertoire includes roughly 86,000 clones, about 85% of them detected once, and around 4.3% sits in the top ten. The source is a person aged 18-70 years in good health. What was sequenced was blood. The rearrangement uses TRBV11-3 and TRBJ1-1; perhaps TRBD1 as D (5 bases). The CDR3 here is CASSRVGGRNTEAFF. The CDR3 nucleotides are TGTGCCAGCAGCCGCGTCGGGGGTCGGAACACTGAAGCTTTCTTT.